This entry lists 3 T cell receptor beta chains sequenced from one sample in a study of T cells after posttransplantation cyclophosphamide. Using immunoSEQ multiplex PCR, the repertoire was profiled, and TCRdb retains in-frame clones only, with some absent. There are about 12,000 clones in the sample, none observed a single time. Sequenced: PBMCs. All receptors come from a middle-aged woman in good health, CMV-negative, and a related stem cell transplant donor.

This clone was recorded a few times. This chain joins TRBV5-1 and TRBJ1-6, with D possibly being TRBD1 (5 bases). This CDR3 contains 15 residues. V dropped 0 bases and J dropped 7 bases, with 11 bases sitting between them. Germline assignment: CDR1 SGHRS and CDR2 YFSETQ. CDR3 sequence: CASSLEAGPNSPLHF. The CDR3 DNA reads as TGCGCCAGCAGCTTGGAGGCAGGGCCCAATTCACCCCTCCACTTT.

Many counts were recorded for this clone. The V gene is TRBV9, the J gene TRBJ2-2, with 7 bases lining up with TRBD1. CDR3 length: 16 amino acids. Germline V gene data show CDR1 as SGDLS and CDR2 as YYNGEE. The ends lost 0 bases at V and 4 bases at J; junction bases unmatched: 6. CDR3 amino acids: CASSVVDRVVTGELFF. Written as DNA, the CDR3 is TGTGCCAGCAGCGTAGTTGACAGGGTCGTCACCGGGGAGCTGTTTTTT.

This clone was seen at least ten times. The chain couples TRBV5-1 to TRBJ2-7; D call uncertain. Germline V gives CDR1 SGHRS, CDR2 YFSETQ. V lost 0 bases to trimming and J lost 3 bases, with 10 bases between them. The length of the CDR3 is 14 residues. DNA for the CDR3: TGCGCCAGCAGCTTGGATCACCCTAGCTACGAGCAGTACTTC. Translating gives CASSLDHPSYEQYF.